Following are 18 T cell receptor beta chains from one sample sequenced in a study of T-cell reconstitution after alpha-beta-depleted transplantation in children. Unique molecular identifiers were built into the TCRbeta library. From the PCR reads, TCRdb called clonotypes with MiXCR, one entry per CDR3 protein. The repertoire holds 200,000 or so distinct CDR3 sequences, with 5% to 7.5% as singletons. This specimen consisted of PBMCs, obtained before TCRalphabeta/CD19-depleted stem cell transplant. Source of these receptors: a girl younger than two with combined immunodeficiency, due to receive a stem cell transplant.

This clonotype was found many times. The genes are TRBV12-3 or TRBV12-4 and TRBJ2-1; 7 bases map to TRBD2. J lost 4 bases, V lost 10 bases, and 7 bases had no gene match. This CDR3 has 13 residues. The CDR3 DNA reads TGTGCCACCTCCGGGCGGGGGTACAATGAGCAGTTCTTC. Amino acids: CATSGRGYNEQFF.

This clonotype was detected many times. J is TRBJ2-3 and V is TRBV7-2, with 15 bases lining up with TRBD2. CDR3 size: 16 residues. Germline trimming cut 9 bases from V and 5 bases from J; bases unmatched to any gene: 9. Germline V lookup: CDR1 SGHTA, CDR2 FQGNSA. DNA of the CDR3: TGTGCCAGTGCCCGGGGACTAGCGGGAGGAATAGATACGCAGTATTTT. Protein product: CASARGLAGGIDTQYF.

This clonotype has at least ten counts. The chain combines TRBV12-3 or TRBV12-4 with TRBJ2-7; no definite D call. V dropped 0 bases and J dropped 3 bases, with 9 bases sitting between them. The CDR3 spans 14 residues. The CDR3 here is CASSLAGIYYEQYF. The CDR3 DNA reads TGTGCCAGCAGTTTAGCGGGGATTTACTACGAGCAGTACTTC.

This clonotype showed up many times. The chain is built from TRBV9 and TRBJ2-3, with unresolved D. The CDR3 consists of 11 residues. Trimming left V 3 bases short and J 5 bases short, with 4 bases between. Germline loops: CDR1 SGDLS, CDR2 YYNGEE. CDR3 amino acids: CASSERDTQYF. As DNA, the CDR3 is TGTGCCAGCAGCGAGAGAGATACGCAGTATTTT.

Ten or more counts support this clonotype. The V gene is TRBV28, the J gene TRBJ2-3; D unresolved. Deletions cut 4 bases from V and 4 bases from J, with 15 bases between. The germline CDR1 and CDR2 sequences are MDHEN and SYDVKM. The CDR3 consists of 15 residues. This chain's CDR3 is CASSSQLVIADTQYF. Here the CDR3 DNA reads TGTGCCAGCAGTTCTCAGTTGGTGATTGCAGATACGCAGTATTTT.

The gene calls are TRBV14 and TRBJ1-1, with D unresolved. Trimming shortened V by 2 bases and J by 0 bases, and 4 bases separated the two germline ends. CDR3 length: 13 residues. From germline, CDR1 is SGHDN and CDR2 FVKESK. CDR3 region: CASSQILNTEAFF. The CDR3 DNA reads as TGTGCCAGCAGCCAAATCTTGAACACTGAAGCTTTCTTT.

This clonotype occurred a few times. For the CDR3, the DNA is TGTGCCAGCAGCTTCCGGGACGGGGAGCTGTTTTTT. Its translation is CASSFRDGELFF. This chain uses TRBV7-9 with TRBJ2-2, with D possibly being TRBD2 (5 bases). The V and J ends lost 3 bases and 7 bases respectively, with 6 bases between them. There are 12 residues in the CDR3. Germline CDR1 SEHNR, CDR2 FQNEAQ (reference sequence).

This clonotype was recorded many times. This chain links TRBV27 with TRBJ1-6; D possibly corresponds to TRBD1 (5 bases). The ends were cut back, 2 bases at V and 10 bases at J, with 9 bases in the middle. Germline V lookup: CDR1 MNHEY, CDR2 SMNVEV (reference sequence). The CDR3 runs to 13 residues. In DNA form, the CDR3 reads TGTGCCAGCAGTTTACAGGGAAGCTCACCCCTCCACTTT. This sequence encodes CASSLQGSSPLHF.

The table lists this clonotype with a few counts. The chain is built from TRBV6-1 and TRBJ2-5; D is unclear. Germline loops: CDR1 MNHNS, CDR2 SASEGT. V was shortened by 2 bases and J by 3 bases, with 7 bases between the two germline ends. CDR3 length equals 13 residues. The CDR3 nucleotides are TGTGCCAGCAGTGAAAACCTAAAAGAGACCCAGTACTTC. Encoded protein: CASSENLKETQYF.

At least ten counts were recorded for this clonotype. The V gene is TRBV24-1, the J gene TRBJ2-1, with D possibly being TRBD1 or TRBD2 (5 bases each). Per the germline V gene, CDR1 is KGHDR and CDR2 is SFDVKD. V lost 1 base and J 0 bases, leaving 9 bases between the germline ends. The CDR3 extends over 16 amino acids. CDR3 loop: CATSDFGDDSYNEQFF. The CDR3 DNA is TGTGCCACCAGTGATTTTGGGGACGACTCCTACAATGAGCAGTTCTTC.

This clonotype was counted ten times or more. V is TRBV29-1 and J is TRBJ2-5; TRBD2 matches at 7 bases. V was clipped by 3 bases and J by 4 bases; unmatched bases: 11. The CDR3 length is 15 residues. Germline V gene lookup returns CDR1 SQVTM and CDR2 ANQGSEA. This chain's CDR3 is CSVELAGGDGETQYF. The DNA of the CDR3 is TGCAGCGTTGAGTTAGCGGGTGGTGATGGAGAGACCCAGTACTTC.

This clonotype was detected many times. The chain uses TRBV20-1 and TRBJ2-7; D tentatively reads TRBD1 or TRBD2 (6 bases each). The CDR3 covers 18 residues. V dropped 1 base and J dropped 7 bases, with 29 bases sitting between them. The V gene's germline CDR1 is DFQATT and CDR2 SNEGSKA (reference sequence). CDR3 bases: TGCAGTGCTAGAGGGCCAACCCGGGGGCCAATTTACGGATATGAGCAGTACTTC. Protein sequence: CSARGPTRGPIYGYEQYF.

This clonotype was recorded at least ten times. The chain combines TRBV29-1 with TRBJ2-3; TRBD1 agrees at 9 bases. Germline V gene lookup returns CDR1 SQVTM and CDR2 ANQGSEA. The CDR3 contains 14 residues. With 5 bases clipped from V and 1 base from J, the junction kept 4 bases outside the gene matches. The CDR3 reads CSVWTGVGTDTQYF. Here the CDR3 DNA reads TGCAGCGTTTGGACAGGGGTGGGCACAGATACGCAGTATTTT.

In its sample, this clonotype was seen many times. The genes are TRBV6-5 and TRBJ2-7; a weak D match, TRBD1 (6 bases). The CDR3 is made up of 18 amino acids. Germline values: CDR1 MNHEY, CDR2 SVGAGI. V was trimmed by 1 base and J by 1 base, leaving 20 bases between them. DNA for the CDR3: TGTGCCAGCAGTTACTGGGCCGGACAGACACAATTTTCCTACGAGCAGTACTTC. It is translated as CASSYWAGQTQFSYEQYF.

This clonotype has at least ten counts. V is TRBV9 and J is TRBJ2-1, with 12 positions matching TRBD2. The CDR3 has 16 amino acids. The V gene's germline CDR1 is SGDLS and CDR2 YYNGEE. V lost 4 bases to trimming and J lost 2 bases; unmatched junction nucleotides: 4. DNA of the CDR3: TGTGCCAGCAGCCCAACTAGCGGGGGGACCTACAATGAGCAGTTCTTC. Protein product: CASSPTSGGTYNEQFF. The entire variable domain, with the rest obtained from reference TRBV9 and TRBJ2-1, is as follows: DSGVTQTPKHLITATGQRVTLRCSPRSGDLSVYWYQQSLDQGLQFLIQYYNGEERAKGNILERFSAQQFPDLHSELNLSSLELGDSALYFCASSPTSGGTYNEQFFGPGTRLTVL.

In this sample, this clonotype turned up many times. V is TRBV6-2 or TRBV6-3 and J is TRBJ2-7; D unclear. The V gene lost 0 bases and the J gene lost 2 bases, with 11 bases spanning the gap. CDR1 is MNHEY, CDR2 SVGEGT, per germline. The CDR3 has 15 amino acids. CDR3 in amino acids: CASSYSGRSAYEQYF. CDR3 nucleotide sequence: TGTGCCAGCAGTTACTCAGGACGGAGCGCCTACGAGCAGTACTTC.

The CDR3 DNA follows: TGTGCCTGGAGTGTACCAGGCAGAAACTATGGCTACACCTTC. Its protein is CAWSVPGRNYGYTF. The chain combines TRBV30 with TRBJ1-2; D uncertain. Deletions cut 0 bases from V and 2 bases from J, with 10 bases between. The CDR3 consists of 14 residues. Germline loops: CDR1 GTSNPN, CDR2 SVGIG (reference sequence).

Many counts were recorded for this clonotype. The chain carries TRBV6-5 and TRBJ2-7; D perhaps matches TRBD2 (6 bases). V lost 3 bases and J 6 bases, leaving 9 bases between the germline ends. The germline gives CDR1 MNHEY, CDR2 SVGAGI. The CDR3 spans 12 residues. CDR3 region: CASSYLGGEQYF. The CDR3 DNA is TGTGCCAGCAGTTATTTGGGGGGCGAGCAGTACTTC.